These 24 T cell receptor beta chains were sequenced from one sample in a study of blood T cell repertoires in COVID-19. Assay: immunoSEQ multiplex PCR; the TCRdb copy retains only in-frame clones and omits some. The table includes about 200,000 clones, 85% detected once. The sample was PBMCs or T cells enriched from blood (not recorded which). Receptors were obtained from a man aged 35-49 years who had recovered from COVID-19.

This clone was observed at least ten times. The rearrangement links TRBV2 to TRBJ1-1, with D possibly TRBD1 on 5 matching bases. V was cut by 0 bases and J by 0 bases, with 11 bases left in between. Germline values: CDR1 SNHLY, CDR2 FYNNEI. The CDR3 covers 16 residues. This chain's CDR3 is CASSEALRGMNTEAFF. The CDR3 bases are TGTGCCAGCAGTGAAGCGCTTCGGGGGATGAACACTGAAGCTTTCTTT.

This chain connects TRBV4-3 to TRBJ1-2; D ambiguous. CDR3 length equals 15 residues. CDR1 LGHNA and CDR2 YSLEER come from the germline V gene. V shed 1 base and J shed 3 bases, with 12 bases lying between them. The CDR3 DNA reads TGCGCCAGCAGCCAAGGGGAGGCGGGGTACTATGGCTACACCTTC. Its protein product is CASSQGEAGYYGYTF.

The rearrangement uses TRBV3-1 (or the pseudogene TRBV3-2) and TRBJ2-1; TRBD2 is a possible D gene (6 bases). The CDR3 is made up of 14 amino acids. Trimming stripped 8 bases from V and 0 bases from J, with 11 bases between. Per the germline V gene, CDR1 is LGHDT and CDR2 is YNNKEL (reference sequence). CDR3 sequence (DNA): TGTGCCAGCGGATCGGGGGACTCCTACAATGAGCAGTTCTTC. Translated, it gives CASGSGDSYNEQFF.

The chain couples TRBV25-1 to TRBJ2-7; 9 bases match TRBD2. With 1 base clipped from V and 3 bases from J, the junction kept 10 bases outside the gene matches. The CDR3 length is 17 residues. Looked up from germline, CDR1 is MGHDK and CDR2 is SYGVNS. The chain's CDR3 is CASSELGAGGHGYEQYF. The DNA for the CDR3 is TGTGCCAGCAGTGAATTGGGAGCGGGAGGACATGGCTACGAGCAGTACTTC.

V and J are TRBV19 and TRBJ2-7, with 7 bases identical to TRBD2. This CDR3 has 14 residues. CDR1 is LNHDA, CDR2 SQIVND, per germline (reference sequence). V trimming: 5 bases; J trimming: 4 bases; junction bases outside the gene matches: 8. CDR3 region: CASSEAGLSYEQYF. The CDR3 coding sequence is TGTGCCAGTAGTGAGGCGGGACTATCGTACGAGCAGTACTTC.

The chain joins TRBV30 to TRBJ2-7; D not certain. V lost 0 bases and J lost 4, with 7 bases in between. This CDR3 spans 12 amino acids. From germline, CDR1 is GTSNPN and CDR2 SVGIG (reference sequence). The CDR3 loop is CAWSVFGYEQYF. The CDR3, as DNA: TGTGCCTGGAGTGTATTCGGGTACGAGCAGTACTTC. The full variable domain, its missing parts supplied by reference TRBV30 and TRBJ2-7, is SQTIHQWPATLVQPVGSPLSLECTVEGTSNPNLYWYRQAAGRGLQLLFYSVGIGQISSEVPQNLSASRPQDRQFILSSKKLLLSDSGFYLCAWSVFGYEQYFGPGTRLTVT.

The CDR3 region is CASSQVSGIGNQPQHF. CDR3 bases: TGTGCCAGCAGCCAGGTATCCGGGATTGGCAATCAGCCCCAGCATTTT. The gene calls are TRBV7-6 and TRBJ1-5, with D uncertain. There are 16 residues in the CDR3. Germline CDR1 SGHVS, CDR2 FNYEAQ. The V end was cut by 5 bases, the J end by 2 bases, with 16 bases between.

The V and J genes are TRBV4-1 and TRBJ2-7, with TRBD2 matching 13 bases. CDR3 length: 16 residues. Germline V gene sequence: CDR1 MGHRA, CDR2 YSYEKL. Germline trimming cut 0 bases from V and 6 bases from J; bases unmatched to any gene: 5. The CDR3 nucleotides are TGCGCCAGCAGCCAAGATCAACTAGCGGGAGGGCGCGAGCAGTACTTC. Residues: CASSQDQLAGGREQYF.

The V call is TRBV19, the J call TRBJ2-1; 8 nucleotides line up with TRBD2. Trimming at V came to 2 bases and at J to 4 bases, leaving 10 bases not matched to a gene. This CDR3 is built from 17 residues. In germline, CDR1 is LNHDA, CDR2 SQIVND (reference sequence). The CDR3: CASSITHGAGGYNEQFF. In DNA form, the CDR3 reads TGTGCCAGTAGTATAACCCACGGGGCGGGAGGTTACAATGAGCAGTTCTTC.

V usage is TRBV7-8 and J usage is TRBJ2-2, with TRBD1 identical over 7 bases. Germline trimming cut 7 bases from V and 1 base from J; bases unmatched to any gene: 6. Germline V CDR1 and CDR2: SGHVS, FQNEAQ. The CDR3 is made up of 15 amino acids. The DNA for the CDR3 is TGTGCCAGCATAGCCTGGGACAGGAACACCGGGGAGCTGTTTTTT. Protein sequence: CASIAWDRNTGELFF.

This sequence joins TRBV27 and TRBJ2-5, with D perhaps matching TRBD1 (5 bases). With 0 bases removed from V and 7 bases from J, the gap between germline ends came to 15 bases. The CDR3 has 15 residues. The germline V gene encodes CDR1 MNHEY and CDR2 SMNVEV (reference sequence). The CDR3 loop is CASSLSMAGIGTQYF. The CDR3 coding sequence is TGTGCCAGCAGTTTATCGATGGCAGGGATCGGGACCCAGTACTTC.

This clone appeared once. The rearrangement joins TRBV7-7 to TRBJ2-3, with 9 bases aligning to TRBD2. Germline V gene data show CDR1 as SSHAT and CDR2 as FNYEAQ (reference sequence). Unmatched junction bases numbered 9, after V lost 11 bases and J lost 3 bases. This CDR3 comprises 14 residues. CDR3 sequence reads: CAGARAGGTDTQYF. The CDR3 nucleotides are TGTGCCGGTGCCAGAGCGGGAGGAACAGATACGCAGTATTTT.

The chain has TRBV23-1 and TRBJ1-6; no reliable D call. TRBV23-1 is sorted into the ORF group, with uncertain function. The V and J ends lost 0 bases and 7 bases respectively, with 10 bases between them. The CDR3 is 15 residues long. Here the CDR3 reads CASSQSPGNNSPLHF. The DNA for the CDR3 is TGCGCCAGCAGTCAATCTCCAGGCAACAATTCACCCCTCCACTTT.

This chain uses TRBV9 with TRBJ1-1; D is perhaps TRBD1 (6 bases). V was trimmed by 4 bases and J by 1 base, leaving 20 bases between them. Per germline, CDR1 SGDLS and CDR2 YYNGEE. The length of the CDR3 is 17 residues. The CDR3 protein is CASSPTLIGGGNTEAFF. The CDR3 DNA is TGTGCCAGCAGCCCAACCCTTATAGGGGGTGGGAACACTGAAGCTTTCTTT. The variable domain in full, with the rest retrieved from reference TRBV9 and TRBJ1-1, is DSGVTQTPKHLITATGQRVTLRCSPRSGDLSVYWYQQSLDQGLQFLIQYYNGEERAKGNILERFSAQQFPDLHSELNLSSLELGDSALYFCASSPTLIGGGNTEAFFGQGTRLTVV.

V is TRBV12-3 or TRBV12-4 and J is TRBJ1-3, with D unresolved. The length of the CDR3 is 12 residues. V was trimmed by 3 bases and J by 10 bases, leaving 10 bases between them. The CDR3 nucleotides read TGTGCCAGCAGTTTGGGAGGGCCAACCATATATTTT. Amino acids: CASSLGGPTIYF.

In its sample, this clone was seen once. The chain carries TRBV5-4 and TRBJ2-5; 8 bases fit TRBD1. This CDR3 comprises 14 residues. From germline, CDR1 is SGHNT and CDR2 YYREEE (reference sequence). J was trimmed by 7 bases and V by 4 bases; bases with no gene match: 9. The DNA of the CDR3 is TGTGCCAGCAGCGGGACAGGCGGGGTCGGGACCCAGTACTTC. Its translation is CASSGTGGVGTQYF. Together with reference TRBV5-4 and TRBJ2-5, the CDR3 gives the full variable domain: ETGVTQSPTHLIKTRGQQVTLRCSSQSGHNTVSWYQQALGQGPQFIFQYYREEENGRGNFPPRFSGLQFPNYSSELNVNALELDDSALYLCASSGTGGVGTQYFGPGTRLLVL.

The gene calls are TRBV28 and TRBJ1-5; D is undetermined. V was shortened by 3 bases and J by 2 bases, with 5 bases between the two germline ends. The CDR3 covers 13 residues. CDR1 is MDHEN, CDR2 SYDVKM, per germline. The CDR3 reads CASSFPGNQPQHF. The CDR3 DNA sequence: TGTGCCAGCAGTTTCCCCGGCAATCAGCCCCAGCATTTT.

This clone is a singleton in its sample. The chain employs TRBV5-1 and TRBJ2-7; 7 bases fit TRBD2. The CDR3 has 13 residues. V lost 5 bases, J lost 3 bases, and 5 bases stayed unmatched. Germline V gene lookup returns CDR1 SGHRS and CDR2 YFSETQ. The CDR3 sequence: CASRSTGGYEQYF. The CDR3 DNA is TGCGCCAGCAGGTCTACGGGAGGCTACGAGCAGTACTTC.

CDR3 nucleotide sequence: TGTGCCAGCAGCGTGCAGGGGGCTGGGACTGAAGCTTTCTTT. Protein: CASSVQGAGTEAFF. The chain employs TRBV9 and TRBJ1-1; 8 bases agree with TRBD1. Trimming took 2 bases from V and 5 from J; bases not matched to a gene: 5. This CDR3 region has 14 residues. Germline assignment: CDR1 SGDLS and CDR2 YYNGEE.

V usage is TRBV4-2 and J usage is TRBJ2-7; 9 bases line up with TRBD2. The germline gives CDR1 LGHNA, CDR2 YNFKEQ. V lost 0 bases to trimming and J lost 3 bases; unmatched junction nucleotides: 6. This CDR3 has 16 residues. The CDR3 DNA sequence: TGTGCCAGCAGCCAAGAAGCGGGAGGCCCCCACTACGAGCAGTACTTC. Protein: CASSQEAGGPHYEQYF.

This clone occurred a few times. The chain employs TRBV4-3 and TRBJ2-1; 7 nucleotides line up with TRBD2. CDR1 is LGHNA and CDR2 is YSLEER in the germline V gene. Losses at the gene ends were 0 bases for V and 4 bases for J; bases not matched to a gene: 9. The CDR3 runs to 17 residues. The CDR3 loop reads CASSQDIGGGGYNEQFF. The CDR3, as DNA: TGCGCCAGCAGCCAAGATATCGGCGGGGGAGGTTACAATGAGCAGTTCTTC.

This clone was picked up one time. V gene TRBV7-2 combines with J gene TRBJ2-1, with D tentatively TRBD1 (6 bases). Trimming took off 5 bases at V and 4 bases at J, with 15 bases between the two ends. The CDR3 is 15 residues long. CDR1 and CDR2 (germline): SGHTA, FQGNSA. The CDR3 spells CASSPYPGQYNEQFF. The CDR3 nucleotides are TGTGCCAGCAGCCCCTACCCGGGACAATACAATGAGCAGTTCTTC. Supplemented by reference TRBV7-2 and TRBJ2-1, the full variable domain reads GAGVSQSPSNKVTEKGKDVELRCDPISGHTALYWYRQSLGQGLEFLIYFQGNSAPDKSGLPSDRFSAERTGGSVSTLTIQRTQQEDSAVYLCASSPYPGQYNEQFFGPGTRLTVL.

The chain joins TRBV27 to TRBJ2-7, with TRBD1 identical over 7 bases. The CDR3 contains 12 residues. The germline V gene encodes CDR1 MNHEY and CDR2 SMNVEV (reference sequence). The ends lost 9 bases at V and 2 bases at J; junction bases unmatched: 4. The CDR3 here is CASRDRAYEQYF. For the CDR3, the DNA is TGTGCCAGTAGGGACAGAGCCTACGAGCAGTACTTC.

The gene calls are TRBV2 and TRBJ2-7, with TRBD1 matching over 7 bases. The CDR3 contains 13 residues. Trimming cost V 11 bases and J 5 bases; bases outside gene matches: 12. Per germline, CDR1 SNHLY and CDR2 FYNNEI. Here the CDR3 reads CACQGQGVNEQYF. The CDR3 nucleotides read TGTGCCTGCCAGGGGCAGGGGGTCAACGAGCAGTACTTC.